The 20 T cell receptor beta chains in this list originate from one sample, sequenced in a study of human T cells and chemical hapten exposure (dated by TCRdb to about 2021). Preparation of the library involved RACE. Reads for this sample came from a NextSeq 500. The public reads were reprocessed in TCRdb via fastp at Q25 and MiXCR, keeping in-frame beta chains. When rows share a CDR3 protein, they turn into one entry using the most common DNA and genes. This sample gives about 160,000 distinct CDR3 sequences in total; 25% to 30% of them show up just once. The ten top clones hold roughly 2% of the sample. Read against the paper, the sample's time point label means: patch test 3, about 24 weeks after DPC sensitization. The sample's treatment or condition label, decoded: therapeutic diphenylcyclopropenone sensitization with weekly scalp DPC. Sequencing was performed on whole blood, taken in connection with sensitization to the hapten diphenylcyclopropenone (DPC). These receptors originate from a woman younger than 30 with alopecia areata. Some clones in this sample may be carry-over from other donors' samples.

This chain uses TRBV9 with TRBJ1-4; TRBD1 aligns across 8 bases. V dropped 2 bases and J dropped 8; count of bases not matched to a gene: 8. CDR3 length: 15 amino acids. Germline V gene sequence: CDR1 SGDLS, CDR2 YYNGEE. The CDR3 DNA reads TGTGCCAGCAGCGTGGGAACAGGGGGGAAGGAAAAACTGTTTTTT. It yields the protein CASSVGTGGKEKLFF.

The chain uses TRBV18 and TRBJ2-1; TRBD2 matches at 13 bases. Germline CDR1 reads KGHSH; CDR2 reads LQKENI. V gave up 0 bases and J gave up 3 bases; unmatched junction bases: 5. The CDR3 consists of 18 residues. Here the CDR3 reads CASSPPGLAGVHYNEQFF. DNA for the CDR3: TGTGCCAGCTCACCACCCGGACTAGCGGGAGTCCACTACAATGAGCAGTTCTTC. Full variable domain (rest looked up from reference TRBV18 and TRBJ2-1): NAGVMQNPRHLVRRRGQEARLRCSPMKGHSHVYWYRQLPEEGLKFMVYLQKENIIDESGMPKERFSAEFPKEGPSILRIQQVVRGDSAAYFCASSPPGLAGVHYNEQFFGPGTRLTVL.

The rearrangement links TRBV11-2 to TRBJ2-3; D ambiguous. Germline values: CDR1 SGHAT, CDR2 FQNNGV. V dropped 3 bases and J dropped 4 bases, with 5 bases sitting between them. The CDR3 sequence is 12 residues long. For the CDR3, the DNA is TGTGCCAGCAGCTTTGGCCCAGATACGCAGTATTTT. Translation: CASSFGPDTQYF.

This clonotype was recorded a few times. The gene calls are TRBV20-1 and TRBJ2-3, with a weak D call TRBD2 (6 bases). Trimming shortened V by 6 bases and J by 2 bases, and 15 bases separated the two germline ends. This CDR3 is built from 14 residues. From germline, CDR1 is DFQATT and CDR2 SNEGSKA (reference sequence). The CDR3 region has the DNA TGCAGTGCCCTGCTCGGGGGATTCACAGATACGCAGTATTTT. Translated, it gives CSALLGGFTDTQYF.

Turning to this clonotype: One end of the junction is discordant with germline, which a read error may explain. The chain is built from TRBV12-3 or TRBV12-4 and TRBJ2-7; tentatively, D is TRBD2 (5 bases). CDR3 length: 11 amino acids. CDR3 in DNA: TGTGCCAACAGTTTGCGGGACGAGCAGTACTTC. Translation gives CANSLRDEQYF.

This clonotype was counted between two and nine times. V is TRBV11-2 and J is TRBJ1-1; D perhaps matches TRBD1 (5 bases). This CDR3 spans 14 amino acids. Germline CDR1 SGHAT, CDR2 FQNNGV. The V and J ends lost 6 bases and 4 bases respectively, with 15 bases between them. The CDR3 loop is CASSLLGGSTEAFF. CDR3 bases: TGTGCCAGCAGTCTGCTGGGGGGAAGCACTGAAGCTTTCTTT.

The genes are TRBV6-2 or TRBV6-3 and TRBJ2-7; D perhaps matches TRBD1 (5 bases). V was pared by 6 bases and J by 2 bases, with 8 bases between. The germline CDR1 and CDR2 sequences are MNHEY and SVGEGT. The CDR3 is made up of 12 amino acids. CDR3 sequence (DNA): TGTGCCAGCAGCAACAGGCCCTACGAGCAGTACTTC. Protein sequence: CASSNRPYEQYF.

The chain carries TRBV9 and TRBJ2-7; maybe TRBD2 (6 bases). The CDR3 is 15 amino acids. Germline loops: CDR1 SGDLS, CDR2 YYNGEE. V lost 4 bases and J 2 bases, leaving 16 bases between the germline ends. The CDR3 spells CASSPLAGSTYEQYF. The DNA for the CDR3 is TGTGCCAGCAGCCCTCTGGCCGGGAGCACCTACGAGCAGTACTTC.

V usage is TRBV25-1 and J usage is TRBJ2-2, with D maybe TRBD1 (5 bases). V was shortened by 7 bases and J by 3 bases, with 6 bases between the two germline ends. Germline V gives CDR1 MGHDK, CDR2 SYGVNS. This CDR3 region has 12 residues. As DNA, the CDR3 is TGTGCCAGCAAAGGGGACACCGGGGAGCTGTTTTTT. Translating gives CASKGDTGELFF.

This sequence joins TRBV7-3 and TRBJ2-5; unclear D gene. Trimming stripped 1 base from V and 0 bases from J, with 6 bases between. Per germline, CDR1 SGHTA and CDR2 FQGTGA. The CDR3 spans 14 residues. This CDR3 reads CASSLNSHQETQYF. In DNA, the CDR3 is TGTGCCAGCAGCTTAAACAGCCACCAAGAGACCCAGTACTTC.

There are a few counts of this clonotype. This rearrangement joins TRBV7-2 to TRBJ2-7; D gene unclear. Trimming took off 2 bases at V and 5 bases at J, with 4 bases between the two ends. CDR1 is SGHTA, CDR2 FQGNSA, per germline. This CDR3 spans 11 amino acids. The DNA for the CDR3 is TGTGCCAGCAGCTTAATGAACGAGCAGTACTTC. Encoded protein: CASSLMNEQYF.

This clonotype was seen a few times. The rearrangement links TRBV27 to TRBJ2-3, with a weak D call TRBD2 (5 bases). Germline lookup yields CDR1 MNHEY and CDR2 SMNVEV (reference sequence). This CDR3 is built from 14 residues. V lost 5 bases and J lost 0, with 9 bases in between. The CDR3 region is CASSSGPSTDTQYF. CDR3 in DNA: TGTGCCAGCAGTAGCGGCCCTAGCACAGATACGCAGTATTTT.

The V call is TRBV6-2 or TRBV6-3, the J call TRBJ2-7, with 9 positions matching TRBD1. Germline V gene data show CDR1 as MNHEY and CDR2 as SVGEGT. The CDR3 extends over 15 amino acids. V lost 6 bases, J lost 6 bases, and 12 bases stayed unmatched. DNA of the CDR3: TGTGCCAGCAGACCTGCTCTTGGACAGGGGCGCGAGCAGTACTTC. Protein product: CASRPALGQGREQYF.

This clonotype was found a few times. This chain joins TRBV29-1 and TRBJ2-7, with 10 positions matching TRBD1. Germline CDR1 is SQVTM and CDR2 is ANQGSEA. This CDR3 comprises 13 residues. V shed 6 bases and J 2 bases; nucleotides not matched to a gene: 4. CDR3: CSVGQGGTYEQYF. CDR3 DNA sequence: TGCAGCGTAGGACAGGGGGGGACCTACGAGCAGTACTTC.

Of note for this clonotype: One end of the junction is discordant with germline, which a read error may explain. The chain links TRBV4-3 to TRBJ1-3, with D unresolved. Germline V gene sequence: CDR1 LGHNA, CDR2 YSLEER. The CDR3 spans 14 residues. The CDR3 DNA reads as TGTGCCAGCAGCCAGATAATCTCTGGAAACACCATATATTTT. Translating it yields CASSQIISGNTIYF.

This clonotype was seen a few times. This chain uses TRBV7-6 with TRBJ2-3; D gene ambiguous. From germline, CDR1 is SGHVS and CDR2 FNYEAQ. There are 12 residues in the CDR3. Trimming took off 4 bases at V and 7 bases at J, with 9 bases between the two ends. In DNA, the CDR3 is TGTGCCAGCAGCTCCTTAGGGAATACGCAGTATTTT. Amino acid sequence: CASSSLGNTQYF.

The sample holds a few counts of this clonotype. The chain has TRBV2 and TRBJ1-5; 9 bases are a match to TRBD1. The germline V gene has CDR1 SNHLY and CDR2 FYNNEI. The CDR3 length is 15 residues. V shed 6 bases, J shed 3 bases, and the junction held 6 bases outside the gene matches. The CDR3 nucleotides read TGTGCCAGCAGACAGGGACAGGGAAACAATCAGCCCCAGCATTTT. Protein sequence: CASRQGQGNNQPQHF.

The chain joins TRBV20-1 to TRBJ1-1; D not resolved. The CDR3 sequence is 12 residues long. CDR1 is DFQATT, CDR2 SNEGSKA, per germline (reference sequence). Trimming removed 5 bases from V and 6 bases from J, with 13 bases in between. CDR3 protein: CSAPQVGAEAFF. The CDR3 coding sequence is TGCAGTGCTCCTCAGGTTGGCGCTGAAGCTTTCTTT.

The rearrangement links TRBV6-5 to TRBJ2-7; D is unresolved. V was cut by 5 bases and J by 2 bases, with 10 bases left in between. The CDR3 contains 13 residues. Per germline, CDR1 MNHEY and CDR2 SVGAGI. In DNA form, the CDR3 reads TGTGCCAGCAGTAAAGGTCTTGCCTACGAGCAGTACTTC. Translated, it gives CASSKGLAYEQYF.

This rearrangement joins TRBV29-1 to TRBJ2-7, with 10 bases identical to TRBD1. The CDR3 runs 14 residues. V was pared by 7 bases and J by 5 bases, with 11 bases of the junction left unmatched. The germline gives CDR1 SQVTM, CDR2 ANQGSEA. As DNA, the CDR3 is TGCAGCGAGTACCCGGGACAGGGGCGCCACGAGCAGTACTTC. As protein: CSEYPGQGRHEQYF.